These T cell receptor beta chains were read from a single sample in a study of long-term antiretroviral therapy in people with HIV. The data were produced by immunoSEQ multiplex PCR, yet TCRdb's version contains in-frame clones alone and is incomplete. The sample has about 39,000 clones; approximately 86% are singletons. Material: unsorted PBMCs, obtained just before starting antiretroviral therapy. These receptors were collected from a woman between 18 and 29 years old with HIV. Both conserved end residues are part of each CDR3. The D gene is left open where the match is weak. Clone size is shown for a subset of rows, as once, few, many or a class of expanded clone.

TRBV5-1	TRBJ2-2	NA	TRBD2	TGCGCCAGCAGCTGGGGAGGGCCGGACGGGGAGCTGTTTTTT	CASSWGGPDGELFF
TRBV14	TRBJ2-3	NA	NA	TGTGCCAGCAGGGGACTTCTAAGCACAGATACGCAGTATTTT	CASRGLLSTDTQYF
TRBV29-1	TRBJ1-2	medium-sized	TRBD1	TGCAGCGTTGAGTCAGGGGGCCCGACTAACTATGGCTACACCTTC	CSVESGGPTNYGYTF
TRBV4-1	TRBJ1-3	once	NA	TGCGACAGCAGCCAAGACGTGGGGGGAGGAAACACCATATATTTT	CDSSQDVGGGNTIYF
TRBV9	TRBJ2-2	NA	TRBD2	TGTGCCAGCAGCGCCCGGGGCGGACTAGCGGGAGTTGAGGGTACCGGGGAGCTGTTTTTT	CASSARGGLAGVEGTGELFF
TRBV11-2	TRBJ2-2	NA	TRBD2	TGTGCCAGCAGCTTACGAATAACGCGGGAGCCCCCCGGGGAGCTGTTTTTT	CASSLRITREPPGELFF
TRBV4-3	TRBJ2-1	NA	NA	TGCGCCAGCAGCCAAGATTTGGTCAGGGGATACAATGAGCAGTTCTTC	CASSQDLVRGYNEQFF
TRBV6-6	TRBJ1-5	NA	NA	TGTGCCAGCAGTTACTCAAACACAGGGCCGGTTCAGCCCCAGCATTTT	CASSYSNTGPVQPQHF
TRBV19	TRBJ2-5	once	TRBD2	TGTGCCAGTAGTCTTACCGGGACTAGCGTTGAAGAGACCCAGTACTTC	CASSLTGTSVEETQYF
TRBV7-9	TRBJ2-5	NA	NA	TGTGCCAGCAGCCCGGGAGTTCTCCAAGAGACCCAGTACTTC	CASSPGVLQETQYF
TRBV9	TRBJ1-2	few	NA	TGTGCCAGCAGCGTAGGCGCAGGCACTGTCTATGGCTACACCTTC	CASSVGAGTVYGYTF
TRBV28	TRBJ2-7	NA	NA	TGTGCCAGCAGTTACACGGGGGACTACGAGCAGTACTTC	CASSYTGDYEQYF
TRBV9	TRBJ1-1	NA	TRBD1	TGTGCCAGCAGCGTTAGTTACAGGGGGCGTCCTGAAGCTTTCTTT	CASSVSYRGRPEAFF
TRBV27	TRBJ2-7	NA	NA	TGTGCCAGCAGTTTATCAATAGGGGGGCATCACGAGCAGTACTTC	CASSLSIGGHHEQYF
TRBV7-2	TRBJ1-1	NA	NA	TGTGCCAGCAGCTTAGCAGAAGCTTTCTTT	CASSLAEAFF
TRBV6-1	TRBJ2-6	NA	NA	TGTGCCAGCAGTGGTTGGTCGCGTGGGGCCAACGTCCTGACTTTC	CASSGWSRGANVLTF
TRBV10-3	TRBJ2-1	NA	TRBD1	TGTGCCATCAGTGAGTCGCAGGGGGGACAGGGGGCATGGAATGAGCAGTTCTTC	CAISESQGGQGAWNEQFF
TRBV5-4	TRBJ1-4	once	TRBD1	TGTGCCAGCAGGCGCGGGACAGAGTCTAATGAAAAACTGTTTTTT	CASRRGTESNEKLFF
TRBV4-3	TRBJ2-4	NA	NA	TGCGCCAGCAGCCAAGATCTGTTGGGGAGCTTAGCCAAAAACATTCAGTACTTC	CASSQDLLGSLAKNIQYF
TRBV18	TRBJ2-3	NA	TRBD2	TGTGCCAGCTCACCGGCTAGCGGGAAAATAGATACGCAGTATTTT	CASSPASGKIDTQYF
TRBV4-2	TRBJ2-7	NA	NA	TGTGCCAGCAGCAGAACAAGCTCCTACGAGCAGTACTTC	CASSRTSSYEQYF
TRBV9	TRBJ2-5	NA	NA	TGTGCCAGCAGCGTAGGTGGGCGCCAAGAGACCCAGTACTTC	CASSVGGRQETQYF
TRBV10-3	TRBJ2-6	once	TRBD1	TGTGCCATCAGGGGACAGGGGGACTCTGGGGCCAACGTCCTGACTTTC	CAIRGQGDSGANVLTF
TRBV7-3	TRBJ2-7	NA	NA	TGTGCCAGCAGCTCCAGCTCCTACGAGCAGTACTTC	CASSSSSYEQYF
TRBV9	TRBJ1-5	few	NA	TGTGCCAGCAGCGTAAGCGGCAATCAGCCCCAGCATTTT	CASSVSGNQPQHF
TRBV19	TRBJ2-3	NA	TRBD2	TGTGCCAGTAGTCCTCGACTAGCGGGAGGGCCTCTGACAGATACGCAGTATTTT	CASSPRLAGGPLTDTQYF
TRBV19	TRBJ2-7	NA	TRBD2	TGTGCCAGTAGTATCACCGGGACTAGCGGGAGGACGGTGTCCTACGAGCAGTACTTC	CASSITGTSGRTVSYEQYF
TRBV11-1	TRBJ2-2	NA	TRBD1	TGTGCCAGCAGCCGGAGGGACAGGGGCTCCGGGGAGCTGTTTTTT	CASSRRDRGSGELFF
TRBV6-6	TRBJ2-7	NA	NA	TGTGCCAGCAGTTACCCTGCCTACGAGCAGTACTTC	CASSYPAYEQYF
TRBV11-3	TRBJ2-7	NA	TRBD1	TGTGCCAGCAGCTTAGAGGGGGACAGGTTCAACTACGAGCAGTACTTC	CASSLEGDRFNYEQYF
TRBV15	TRBJ2-7	NA	NA	TGTGCCACCAGCCCACTCCCTAACCCGGCCTACGAGCAGTACTTC	CATSPLPNPAYEQYF
TRBV5-5	TRBJ1-2	few	TRBD1	TGTGCCAGCAGCTCAGGGGGCCTCTATGGCTACACCTTC	CASSSGGLYGYTF
TRBV27	TRBJ1-5	NA	NA	TGTGCCAGCAGTTTAAGAGGTAGCGATCAGCCCCAGCATTTT	CASSLRGSDQPQHF
TRBV7-8	TRBJ1-6	NA	TRBD1	TGTGCCAGCAGCGTACAGGGGGCGGATTCACCCCTCCACTTT	CASSVQGADSPLHF
TRBV5-5	TRBJ2-7	NA	NA	TGTGCCAGCAGGCCGGACCCAGGTGACTTCTACGAGCAGTACTTC	CASRPDPGDFYEQYF
TRBV9	TRBJ1-4	NA	NA	TGTGCCAGCAGCCCCTCGGGTGCAACTAATGAAAAACTGTTTTTT	CASSPSGATNEKLFF
TRBV6-5	TRBJ1-1	once	TRBD1	TGTGCCAGCAGTTATGACAGGGGGCCAGAGTCTTTCTTT	CASSYDRGPESFF
TRBV27	TRBJ1-4	NA	NA	TGTGCCAGCAGCGAGAATCGCTGGGGGAATGAAAAACTGTTTTTT	CASSENRWGNEKLFF
TRBV5-3	TRBJ2-7	NA	NA	TGTGCCAGAAGCCCCAGCGGTAACCCTTACCCCCTAAACGTCTCCTACGAGCAGTACTTC	CARSPSGNPYPLNVSYEQYF
TRBV6-1	TRBJ2-2	NA	NA	TGTGCCAGCAGCCACACCGGGGAGCTGTTTTTT	CASSHTGELFF
TRBV4-1	TRBJ2-7	NA	TRBD2	TGCGCCAGCAGCCAAAACATAGCGGGAGCCTACGAGCAGTACTTC	CASSQNIAGAYEQYF
TRBV7-2	TRBJ2-7	NA	NA	TGTGCCAGCAGCTCGGAGCGCCGGGGAGTCTACGAGCAGTACTTC	CASSSERRGVYEQYF
TRBV6-1	TRBJ2-5	NA	TRBD2	TGTGCCAGCAGTCTAGGACTAGCGGCAAAAGAGACCCAGTACTTC	CASSLGLAAKETQYF
TRBV18	TRBJ2-5	once	TRBD2	TGTGCCAGCTCACCTGGGGGGGTCCAAGAGACCCAGTACTTC	CASSPGGVQETQYF
TRBV7-2	TRBJ2-3	NA	TRBD2	TGTGCCAGCAGCCAAGATGGGACTAGCGGGGGGGATACGCAGTATTTT	CASSQDGTSGGDTQYF
TRBV9	TRBJ1-1	NA	NA	TGTGCCAGCAGCGTAGTTTTCAGAACTGAAGCTTTCTTT	CASSVVFRTEAFF
TRBV4-2	TRBJ2-7	NA	TRBD2	TGTGCCAGCAGCCAAGGAGAGGGAGCGGGAGGGGTCTACGAGCAGTACTTC	CASSQGEGAGGVYEQYF
TRBV19	TRBJ1-2	NA	NA	TGTGCCAGTAATAATGCAGGGAAAGGCTACACCTTC	CASNNAGKGYTF
TRBV27	TRBJ1-2	few	NA	TGTGCCAGCAGTGTGGGCCCAGACTATGGCTACACCTTC	CASSVGPDYGYTF
TRBV6-6	TRBJ1-5	NA	NA	TGTGCCAGCAATCACGGCACTCAGCCCCAGCATTTT	CASNHGTQPQHF
TRBV7-2	TRBJ2-1	once	TRBD2	TGTGCCAGCAGCCCAAAGGCTAGCGGTTCCTACAATGAGCAGTTCTTC	CASSPKASGSYNEQFF
TRBV15	TRBJ2-5	once	TRBD2	TGTGCCACCAGCAGAGGCCCGAGACTAGCGGGATCCGGACGAGCAGAGACCCAGTACTTC	CATSRGPRLAGSGRAETQYF
TRBV6-1	TRBJ2-5	NA	NA	TGTGCCAGCAGGGATTTCGGAGAGACCCAGTACTTC	CASRDFGETQYF
TRBV13	TRBJ2-3	NA	TRBD2	TGTGCCAGCAGCTCCCCACTAGCGGGAGGGCCGGAGGGAGATACGCAGTATTTT	CASSSPLAGGPEGDTQYF
TRBV6-5	TRBJ2-5	NA	NA	TGTGCCAGCAGTTACGGGGTAGAAGAGACCCAGTACTTC	CASSYGVEETQYF